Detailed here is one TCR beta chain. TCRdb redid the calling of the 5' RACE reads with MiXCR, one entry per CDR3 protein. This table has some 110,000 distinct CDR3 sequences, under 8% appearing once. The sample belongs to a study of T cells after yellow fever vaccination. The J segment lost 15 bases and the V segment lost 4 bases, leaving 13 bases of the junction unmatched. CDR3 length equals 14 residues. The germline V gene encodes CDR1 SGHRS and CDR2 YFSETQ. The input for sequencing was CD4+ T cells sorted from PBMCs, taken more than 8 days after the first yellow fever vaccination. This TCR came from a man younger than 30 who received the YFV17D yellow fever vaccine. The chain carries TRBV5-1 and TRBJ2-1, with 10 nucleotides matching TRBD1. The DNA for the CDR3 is TGCGCCAGCAGCGGAAACACCGGGACAGGGGATCTGTTCTTC. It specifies CASSGNTGTGDLFF.